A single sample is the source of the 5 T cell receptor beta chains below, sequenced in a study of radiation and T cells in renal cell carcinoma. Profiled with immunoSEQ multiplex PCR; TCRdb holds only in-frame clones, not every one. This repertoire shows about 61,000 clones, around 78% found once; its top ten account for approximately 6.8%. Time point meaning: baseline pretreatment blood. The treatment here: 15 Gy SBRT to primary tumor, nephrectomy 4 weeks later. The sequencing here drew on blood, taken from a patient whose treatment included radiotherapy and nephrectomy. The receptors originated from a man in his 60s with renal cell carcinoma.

The CDR3 is CASAREGMTNEKLFF. CDR3 bases: TGTGCCAGCGCCCGGGAAGGGATGACTAATGAAAAACTGTTTTTT. This sequence joins TRBV2 and TRBJ1-4, with no clear D. The V gene lost 8 bases and the J gene lost 2 bases, with 15 bases spanning the gap. This CDR3 is 15 amino acids long. Germline loops: CDR1 SNHLY, CDR2 FYNNEI.

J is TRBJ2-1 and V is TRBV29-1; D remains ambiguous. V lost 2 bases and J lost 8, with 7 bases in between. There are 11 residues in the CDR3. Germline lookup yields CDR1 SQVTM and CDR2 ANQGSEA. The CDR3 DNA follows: TGCAGCGTTGAATCTATCTATGAGCAGTTCTTC. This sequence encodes CSVESIYEQFF.

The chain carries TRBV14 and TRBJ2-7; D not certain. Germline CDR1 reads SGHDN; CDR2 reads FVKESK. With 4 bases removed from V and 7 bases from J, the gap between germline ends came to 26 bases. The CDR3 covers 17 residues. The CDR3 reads CASSLPAPKGLIGEQYF. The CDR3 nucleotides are TGTGCCAGCAGCCTACCCGCGCCTAAGGGTTTAATTGGAGAGCAGTACTTC.

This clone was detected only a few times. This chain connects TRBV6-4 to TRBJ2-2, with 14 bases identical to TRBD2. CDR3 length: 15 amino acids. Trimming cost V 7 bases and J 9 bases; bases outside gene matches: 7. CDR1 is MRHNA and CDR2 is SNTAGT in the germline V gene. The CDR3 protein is CASTPTSGRAWELFF. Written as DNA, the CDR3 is TGTGCCAGCACCCCGACTAGCGGGAGGGCCTGGGAGCTGTTTTTT.

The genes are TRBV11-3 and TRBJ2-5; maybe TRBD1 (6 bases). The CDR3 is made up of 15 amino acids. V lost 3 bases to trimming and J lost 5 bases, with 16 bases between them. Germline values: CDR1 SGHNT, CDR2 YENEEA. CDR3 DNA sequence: TGTGCCAGCAGCTTTACTTCTGGGGGCGGTGAGACCCAGTACTTC. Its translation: CASSFTSGGGETQYF. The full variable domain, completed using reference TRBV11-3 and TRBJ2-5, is EAGVVQSPRYKIIEKKQPVAFWCNPISGHNTLYWYLQNLGQGPELLIRYENEEAVDDSQLPKDRFSAERLKGVDSTLKIQPAELGDSAVYLCASSFTSGGGETQYFGPGTRLLVL.